This T cell receptor (beta chain) is from a study of CD8 T cells in Susac syndrome. After extraction with the RNeasy kit, about 0.5 to 1 ug of the RNA was reverse transcribed using random hexamers. TCRdb called the immunoSEQ multiplex PCR reads again in MiXCR, with one record for every CDR3 protein. This table has almost 450,000 distinct CDR3 sequences, approximately 89% appearing once. TCR beta sequencing was performed on blood CD8+ and CD4+ T cells. This clonotype was obtained from a human donor with multiple sclerosis. The sequencing sample was made of CD8+ T cells from PBMCs.

CDR3 in DNA: TGTGCCAGCAGTGAATTTAGGGGGACTAGCTCCTACGAGCAGTACTTC. Its translation: CASSEFRGTSSYEQYF. This chain links TRBV2 with TRBJ2-7; 8 bases align to TRBD2. The ends lost 2 bases at V and 0 bases at J; junction bases unmatched: 6. CDR3 length: 16 amino acids. Germline V gives CDR1 SNHLY, CDR2 FYNNEI.